Listed below are T cell receptor beta chains from one sample, sequenced in a study of T cell changes during pregnancy in multiple sclerosis. The data were produced by immunoSEQ multiplex PCR, yet TCRdb's version contains in-frame clones alone and is incomplete. The sample contains about 64,000 clones, roughly 92% of which appear only once. Sample: peripheral blood, taken in the second trimester of pregnancy. These receptors all come from a female donor with multiple sclerosis, enrolled in a pregnancy study. Both conserved end residues are part of each CDR3. Each record gives: clone size, D gene, V gene, J gene, CDR3 DNA, CDR3 protein. A D gene is named only where the DNA matches it firmly. Size values are once, few and many counts, or a class for expanded clones, and some rows have none.

size: -; D: TRBD2; V: TRBV4-1; J: TRBJ2-3; DNA: TGCGCCAGCAGTCGGACTAGCGGGAGAGCGGATACGCAGTATTTT; CDR3: CASSRTSGRADTQYF
size: -; D: TRBD2; V: TRBV29-1; J: TRBJ2-1; DNA: TGCAGCGCAACTGGACTAGCGGGAGTAAATGAGCAGTTCTTC; CDR3: CSATGLAGVNEQFF
size: -; D: -; V: TRBV10-1; J: TRBJ1-2; DNA: TGCGCCAGCAGTGAGAGCGAGGCCGCAGCTTATGGCTACACCTTC; CDR3: CASSESEAAAYGYTF
size: -; D: -; V: TRBV6-4; J: TRBJ2-2; DNA: TGTGCCAGCAGCTCTAGCGCGGGGGAGCTGTTTTTT; CDR3: CASSSSAGELFF
size: once; D: TRBD1; V: TRBV5-5; J: TRBJ2-2; DNA: TGTGCCAGCAGCGCCACGCCACAGGGGGCGAACACCGGGGAGCTGTTTTTT; CDR3: CASSATPQGANTGELFF
size: -; D: TRBD1; V: TRBV6-5; J: TRBJ1-5; DNA: TGTGCCAGCAGTTGGGGACAGGGAAACAATCAGCCCCAGCATTTT; CDR3: CASSWGQGNNQPQHF
size: -; D: TRBD2; V: TRBV11-2; J: TRBJ2-7; DNA: TGTGCCAGCAGCTTACTTCTAGCGGGAGGAACCTCCTACGAGCAGTACTTC; CDR3: CASSLLLAGGTSYEQYF
size: once; D: -; V: TRBV28; J: TRBJ2-5; DNA: TGTGCCAGCAGTTTGTCACGAGCCCAAGAGACCCAGTACTTC; CDR3: CASSLSRAQETQYF
size: -; D: TRBD1; V: TRBV2; J: TRBJ2-7; DNA: TGTGCCAGCGGTTTACGCCGGGACAGGGGGTACGAGCAGTACTTC; CDR3: CASGLRRDRGYEQYF
size: -; D: -; V: TRBV10-3; J: TRBJ2-5; DNA: TGTGCCATCAGTGAGTCAAACAGTAAACAAGAGACCCAGTACTTC; CDR3: CAISESNSKQETQYF
size: -; D: -; V: TRBV7-2; J: TRBJ1-5; DNA: TGTGCCAGCAGCTTTAACAGGGCGCGAAGCAATCAGCCCCAGCATTTT; CDR3: CASSFNRARSNQPQHF
size: -; D: -; V: TRBV5-1; J: TRBJ2-1; DNA: TGCGCCAGCAGCCCCGGGCCAGGGGGGATGGGCGGGAGGTACAATGAGCAGTTCTTC; CDR3: CASSPGPGGMGGRYNEQFF
size: -; D: -; V: TRBV28; J: TRBJ1-2; DNA: TGTGCCAGCAGTCCAACAGGCTATGGCTACACCTTC; CDR3: CASSPTGYGYTF
size: -; D: TRBD2; V: TRBV27; J: TRBJ2-1; DNA: TGTGCCAGCAGTTTAAGCGGGAGATACAATGAGCAGTTCTTC; CDR3: CASSLSGRYNEQFF
size: -; D: TRBD1; V: TRBV6-1; J: TRBJ1-2; DNA: TGTGCCAGCAGGTCCGGGACAGGCACGGGAGGTGGCTACACCTTC; CDR3: CASRSGTGTGGGYTF
size: -; D: TRBD2; V: TRBV2; J: TRBJ2-3; DNA: TGTGCCAGCACCGGACTAGCTGACACAGATACGCAGTATTTT; CDR3: CASTGLADTDTQYF